A single sample is the source of the 25 T cell receptor beta chains below, sequenced in a study of shared clonotypes between healthy human individuals. Data came from immunoSEQ multiplex PCR; TCRdb stores just in-frame clones and leaves some out. Of approximately 1,500,000 clones listed, more than 95% were seen once; the top ten hold 1.2%. Input material: naive CD4+ T cells sorted from blood. Subset in this sample: CD45RA+ positively selected. The receptors come from a man aged 25-40 years in good health.

The genes are TRBV19 and TRBJ1-5; D is undetermined. The V end lost 3 bases, the J end lost 5 bases, and 11 bases lay between the germline ends. This CDR3 spans 14 amino acids. CDR1 is LNHDA, CDR2 SQIVND, per germline (reference sequence). CDR3 amino acids: CASSIYGWDQPQHF. DNA of the CDR3: TGTGCCAGTAGTATTTACGGCTGGGATCAGCCCCAGCATTTT.

The chain joins TRBV28 to TRBJ1-4, with 8 bases that match TRBD1. This CDR3 has 14 amino acids. CDR1 MDHEN and CDR2 SYDVKM come from the germline V gene. After removal of 4 bases from V and 8 bases from J, the junction contained 6 bases not matched to a gene. The CDR3: CASSSGTGPEKLFF. The CDR3 DNA reads TGTGCCAGCAGTTCCGGGACAGGACCCGAAAAACTGTTTTTT.

This clone was observed once. This chain joins TRBV5-6 and TRBJ1-1; D gene ambiguous. V gave up 0 bases and J gave up 1 base, with 7 bases separating them. The V gene's germline CDR1 is SGHDT and CDR2 YYEEEE. CDR3 length equals 14 residues. The CDR3 bases are TGTGCCAGCAGCTTGGGCGCTAGGAACACTGAAGCTTTCTTT. Translation gives CASSLGARNTEAFF.

V and J are TRBV18 and TRBJ2-1; perhaps TRBD2 as D (6 bases). V gave up 1 base and J gave up 5 bases, with 15 bases separating them. Germline-derived CDR1 and CDR2 are KGHSH and LQKENI. The CDR3 runs 16 residues. CDR3 coding DNA: TGTGCCAGCTCACCACTCCTTAGGTTAGCGGACAATGAGCAGTTCTTC. Protein sequence: CASSPLLRLADNEQFF.

The chain couples TRBV4-1 to TRBJ2-2; TRBD2 agrees at 7 bases. The junction had 6 bases not matched to a gene; V was cut back by 6 bases and J by 5 bases. Per the germline V gene, CDR1 is MGHRA and CDR2 is YSYEKL. CDR3 length: 14 amino acids. CDR3 DNA: TGCGCCAGCAGTGTAGGGAGGGGTACCGGGGAGCTGTTTTTT. Its protein is CASSVGRGTGELFF.

This clone was seen once. The V and J genes are TRBV27 and TRBJ1-2; 7 positions match TRBD1. The CDR3 runs to 17 residues. V shed 8 bases and J 1 base; nucleotides not matched to a gene: 16. The germline gives CDR1 MNHEY, CDR2 SMNVEV (reference sequence). CDR3 in DNA: TGTGCCAGCTCCCGCCGGAACCAAGGGACAGATAACTATGGCTACACCTTC. It encodes CASSRRNQGTDNYGYTF.

This clone has only one observation. This CDR3 is also generated by other DNA sequences in the sample. The chain carries TRBV5-1 and TRBJ1-1; the D gene is possibly TRBD1 (5 bases). The germline gives CDR1 SGHRS, CDR2 YFSETQ. The germline V and J ends were trimmed by 3 bases and 2 bases, with 8 bases remaining between them. The CDR3 is 13 amino acids. Written as DNA, the CDR3 is TGCGCCAGCAGCTATCAGGGTAACACTGAAGCTTTCTTT. Translation: CASSYQGNTEAFF. The whole variable domain, remainder taken from reference TRBV5-1 and TRBJ1-1, is KAGVTQTPRYLIKTRGQQVTLSCSPISGHRSVSWYQQTPGQGLQFLFEYFSETQRNKGNFPGRFSGRQFSNSRSEMNVSTLELGDSALYLCASSYQGNTEAFFGQGTRLTVV.

The chain carries TRBV7-3 and TRBJ2-5, with D perhaps given as TRBD1 or TRBD2 (7 bases each). V was cut by 5 bases and J by 4 bases, with 14 bases left in between. Germline assignment: CDR1 SGHTA and CDR2 FQGTGA. CDR3 length: 14 residues. The CDR3 nucleotides read TGTGCCAGCAGCCCCAGGGGGGGACCAGAGACCCAGTACTTC. This sequence encodes CASSPRGGPETQYF.

This chain connects TRBV6-5 to TRBJ2-2, with 11 bases that match TRBD1. Trimming removed 6 bases from V and 7 bases from J; junction bases left unmatched: 7. The CDR3 sequence is 15 residues long. The V gene's germline CDR1 is MNHEY and CDR2 SVGAGI. The CDR3 protein is CASSPGTGGIGELFF. The DNA of the CDR3 is TGTGCCAGCAGCCCCGGGACAGGGGGAATCGGGGAGCTGTTTTTT.

This clone was detected only once. The chain recombines TRBV7-9 with TRBJ2-3; D gene unclear. V was cut by 3 bases and J by 2 bases, with 9 bases left in between. The length of the CDR3 is 14 residues. Germline CDR1 SEHNR, CDR2 FQNEAQ (reference sequence). CDR3 sequence: CASSFLDVTDTQYF. The CDR3 nucleotides read TGTGCCAGCAGCTTCCTGGACGTCACAGATACGCAGTATTTT.

The chain joins TRBV29-1 to TRBJ2-5; D tentatively reads TRBD1 or TRBD2 (5 bases each). Per germline, CDR1 SQVTM and CDR2 ANQGSEA. The CDR3 covers 14 residues. The V end was cut by 7 bases, the J end by 1 base, with 16 bases between. The CDR3 region is CSASFGASQETQYF. In nucleotides, the CDR3 is TGCAGCGCCTCTTTCGGGGCGTCCCAAGAGACCCAGTACTTC.

This clone has just one count. The chain links TRBV10-3 to TRBJ1-5, with D uncertain. Trimming left V 0 bases short and J 2 bases short, with 8 bases between. Looked up from germline, CDR1 is ENHRY and CDR2 is SYGVKD. The CDR3 has 15 amino acids. The CDR3 DNA is TGTGCCATCAGTGAGTCCCGGGTACGCAATCAGCCCCAGCATTTT. This codes for CAISESRVRNQPQHF.

CDR3 in amino acids: CASSNPGTPFRYTF. The DNA of the CDR3 is TGTGCCAGCAGCAACCCCGGGACGCCGTTTCGTTACACCTTC. The chain uses TRBV7-2 and TRBJ1-2; D might be TRBD1 (5 bases). V lost 5 bases and J 11 bases, leaving 21 bases between the germline ends. This CDR3 region has 14 residues. CDR1 and CDR2 from the germline V gene are SGHTA and FQGNSA.

The J gene is TRBJ2-7, the V gene TRBV4-1, with 10 bases lining up with TRBD2. The CDR3 sequence is 15 residues long. Per the germline V gene, CDR1 is MGHRA and CDR2 is YSYEKL. Losses at the gene ends were 2 bases for V and 2 bases for J; bases not matched to a gene: 3. The CDR3, as DNA: TGCGCCAGCAGCCAACCTACTAGCGGGACCTACGAGCAGTACTTC. Encoded protein: CASSQPTSGTYEQYF.

J is TRBJ2-1 and V is TRBV5-1; 7 bases align to TRBD1. The length of the CDR3 is 13 residues. Trimming took 3 bases from V and 4 from J; bases not matched to a gene: 1. CDR1 is SGHRS and CDR2 is YFSETQ in the germline V gene. CDR3: CASSWDSYNEQFF. In DNA form, the CDR3 reads TGCGCCAGCAGCTGGGACAGTTACAATGAGCAGTTCTTC.

The V call is TRBV19, the J call TRBJ1-1; the D gene is possibly TRBD1 (6 bases). Germline V gene lookup returns CDR1 LNHDA and CDR2 SQIVND (reference sequence). V shed 1 base and J shed 5 bases, with 14 bases lying between them. The CDR3 runs to 15 residues. The CDR3 reads CASSIAPPGATEAFF. The CDR3 bases are TGTGCCAGTAGTATAGCTCCCCCGGGGGCGACTGAAGCTTTCTTT.

The chain uses TRBV5-6 and TRBJ2-3, with unresolved D. Trimming shortened V by 1 base and J by 13 bases, and 13 bases separated the two germline ends. Germline V CDR1 and CDR2: SGHDT, YYEEEE. This CDR3 contains 12 residues. The CDR3 loop is CASSLFLASEYF. The CDR3 DNA reads as TGTGCCAGCAGCTTGTTTTTAGCCTCGGAGTATTTT.

This sequence joins TRBV5-6 and TRBJ2-3; D may correspond to TRBD1 or TRBD2 (5 bases each). The CDR3 is 14 amino acids. Germline V gives CDR1 SGHDT, CDR2 YYEEEE. Trimming removed 4 bases from V and 12 bases from J, with 21 bases in between. CDR3 DNA: TGTGCCAGCAGCCCGACTCCGCCGGGACCCGCCCAGTATTTT. Translated: CASSPTPPGPAQYF.

J is TRBJ2-5 and V is TRBV5-1; 9 positions agree with TRBD2. CDR3 length: 16 amino acids. Germline assignment: CDR1 SGHRS and CDR2 YFSETQ. Unmatched junction bases numbered 5, after V lost 2 bases and J lost 0 bases. The CDR3 coding sequence is TGCGCCAGCAGCTTTGGCACTAGCGGGTACCAAGAGACCCAGTACTTC. Amino acids: CASSFGTSGYQETQYF. The variable domain in full, completed from reference TRBV5-1 and TRBJ2-5, reads KAGVTQTPRYLIKTRGQQVTLSCSPISGHRSVSWYQQTPGQGLQFLFEYFSETQRNKGNFPGRFSGRQFSNSRSEMNVSTLELGDSALYLCASSFGTSGYQETQYFGPGTRLLVL.

This rearrangement joins TRBV19 to TRBJ1-5, with TRBD1 identical over 9 bases. V shed 3 bases and J 0 bases; nucleotides not matched to a gene: 6. The CDR3 has 17 residues. Looked up from germline, CDR1 is LNHDA and CDR2 is SQIVND (reference sequence). CDR3 nucleotides: TGTGCCAGTAGTATTAGAGGGACAGGGACTAGCAATCAGCCCCAGCATTTT. This encodes CASSIRGTGTSNQPQHF.

The rearrangement links TRBV6-5 to TRBJ1-2, with TRBD1 matching over 9 bases. CDR1 MNHEY and CDR2 SVGAGI come from the germline V gene. Unmatched junction bases numbered 5, after V lost 6 bases and J lost 0 bases. This CDR3 has 15 residues. CDR3: CASRTGGFPNYGYTF. In DNA, the CDR3 is TGTGCCAGCAGGACAGGGGGATTCCCTAACTATGGCTACACCTTC.

As for this clone: Sequence at one end of the junction differs from germline and may be a read error. The chain couples TRBV11-2 to TRBJ2-7, with D possibly TRBD2 on 6 matching bases. Germline CDR1 is SGHAT and CDR2 is FQNNGV. This CDR3 contains 15 residues. The CDR3: CASSLGLTSSHEQYF. Here the CDR3 DNA reads TGTGCCAGCAGCTTAGGGCTCACTAGCTCCCACGAGCAGTACTTC.

This rearrangement joins TRBV5-1 to TRBJ2-7; 8 bases match TRBD1. CDR1 is SGHRS and CDR2 is YFSETQ in the germline V gene. V gave up 4 bases and J gave up 1 base; unmatched junction bases: 7. This CDR3 has 15 amino acids. The CDR3 region has the DNA TGCGCCAGCAGCATGGCCGGGACAGGTTCCTACGAGCAGTACTTC. Amino acid sequence: CASSMAGTGSYEQYF.

The chain is built from TRBV5-1 and TRBJ2-2; D is uncertain. V was cut by 0 bases and J by 6 bases, with 12 bases left in between. The CDR3 is made up of 15 amino acids. Germline V gene data show CDR1 as SGHRS and CDR2 as YFSETQ. The CDR3 nucleotides are TGCGCCAGCAGCTTGGGGACCGGCGAGTCCGGGGAGCTGTTTTTT. Residues: CASSLGTGESGELFF.

Points on this clone: Other nucleotide sequences in the sample specify the same CDR3. V usage is TRBV15 and J usage is TRBJ2-5, with D unclear. Germline CDR1 and CDR2: LNHNV and YYDKDF (reference sequence). The CDR3 covers 12 residues. Trimming removed 2 bases at V and 2 bases at J, with 3 bases between. In DNA form, the CDR3 reads TGTGCCACCAGCAGACCGCAAGAGACCCAGTACTTC. The encoded protein is CATSRPQETQYF.